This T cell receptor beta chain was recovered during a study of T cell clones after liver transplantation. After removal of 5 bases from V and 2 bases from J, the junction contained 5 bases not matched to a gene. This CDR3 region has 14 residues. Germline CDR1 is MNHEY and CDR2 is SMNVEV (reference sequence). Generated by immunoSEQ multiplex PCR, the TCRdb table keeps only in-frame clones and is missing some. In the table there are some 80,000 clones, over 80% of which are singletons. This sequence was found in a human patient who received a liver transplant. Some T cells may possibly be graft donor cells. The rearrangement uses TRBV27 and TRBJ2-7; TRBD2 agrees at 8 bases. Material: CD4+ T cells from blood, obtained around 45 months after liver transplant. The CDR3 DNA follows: TGTGCCAGCAGTCTTAGCGGGATCCCCTACGAGCAGTACTTC. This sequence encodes CASSLSGIPYEQYF.